This passage covers 22 T cell receptor beta chains from one sample sequenced in a study of spatial heterogeneity in lung cancer. In TCRdb, the 5' RACE reads were re-called with MiXCR into one record per CDR3 protein. The data show over 95,000 distinct CDR3 sequences, 11% seen once. Time point given: blood at routine non-recurrence follow-up after resection. Sequencing used PBMCs, obtained at follow-up. The receptors stem from a female donor with early-stage non-small cell lung cancer.

In its sample, this clonotype was seen a few times. The chain recombines TRBV20-1 with TRBJ2-4; 8 nucleotides match TRBD1. This CDR3 has 15 amino acids. After removal of 6 bases from V and 0 bases from J, the junction contained 7 bases not matched to a gene. Germline values: CDR1 DFQATT, CDR2 SNEGSKA (reference sequence). CDR3 amino acids: CSAPTGGRAKNIQYF. The DNA for the CDR3 is TGCAGTGCCCCAACAGGGGGGAGAGCCAAAAACATTCAGTACTTC.

This clonotype was found a few times. The rearrangement links TRBV29-1 to TRBJ2-3; 12 nucleotides agree with TRBD2. The germline CDR1 and CDR2 sequences are SQVTM and ANQGSEA. The CDR3 is made up of 15 amino acids. Trimming took 1 base from V and 3 from J; bases not matched to a gene: 2. The CDR3 DNA reads as TGCAGCGTTGAAGGGACTAGCGGGACTACAGATACGCAGTATTTT. Protein: CSVEGTSGTTDTQYF.

The table lists this clonotype with many counts. This chain links TRBV12-3 or TRBV12-4 with TRBJ1-6; D is ambiguous. CDR3 length: 12 amino acids. V was cut by 3 bases and J by 10 bases, with 7 bases left in between. The CDR3 spells CASSFSPSPLHF. CDR3 in DNA: TGTGCCAGCAGTTTTTCCCCCTCACCCCTCCACTTT.

In this sample, this clonotype turned up a few times. The V gene is TRBV29-1, the J gene TRBJ1-1; no definite D call. The CDR3 loop spans 11 amino acids. Per the germline V gene, CDR1 is SQVTM and CDR2 is ANQGSEA. Trimming pared 4 bases from V and 0 bases from J, leaving 3 bases between. For the CDR3, the DNA is TGCAGCGTTGCAGTGAACACTGAAGCTTTCTTT. This codes for CSVAVNTEAFF.

The chain joins TRBV28 to TRBJ1-1; D unresolved. Per the germline V gene, CDR1 is MDHEN and CDR2 is SYDVKM. Between the trimmed V and J ends, which lost 5 bases and 1 base, there was a span of 14 bases. This CDR3 spans 15 amino acids. For the CDR3, the DNA is TGTGCCAGCAGTGCCGGGCCGGGCCAGAACACTGAAGCTTTCTTT. The encoded protein is CASSAGPGQNTEAFF.

The chain is built from TRBV12-3 or TRBV12-4 and TRBJ2-3, with 8 bases aligning to TRBD2. Trimming at V came to 7 bases and at J to 0 bases, leaving 6 bases not matched to a gene. CDR3 length: 15 amino acids. CDR3 residues: CASTSGSLSTDTQYF. The CDR3 region has the DNA TGTGCCAGCACAAGCGGGAGTTTGAGCACAGATACGCAGTATTTT.

The chain links TRBV30 to TRBJ1-5; D gene uncertain. This CDR3 is 13 amino acids long. Germline V gene sequence: CDR1 GTSNPN, CDR2 SVGIG (reference sequence). Deletions cut 2 bases from V and 1 base from J, with 6 bases between. For the CDR3, the DNA is TGTGCCTGGAGTAGCTTGAGCAATCAGCCCCAGCATTTT. Its translation is CAWSSLSNQPQHF.

In its sample, this clonotype was seen many times. CDR3 DNA sequence: TGCGCCAGCAGCGAAGGACAGCAAACCTACGAGCAGTACTTC. This sequence encodes CASSEGQQTYEQYF. The chain recombines TRBV5-1 with TRBJ2-7; weak D call: TRBD1 (6 bases). This CDR3 comprises 14 residues. The ends were cut back, 4 bases at V and 2 bases at J, with 13 bases in the middle. The germline gives CDR1 SGHRS, CDR2 YFSETQ.

Ten or more counts support this clonotype. V is TRBV4-2 and J is TRBJ2-7, with TRBD2 matching over 8 bases. Germline assignment: CDR1 LGHNA and CDR2 YNFKEQ. V was clipped by 1 base and J by 4 bases; unmatched bases: 6. This CDR3 spans 15 amino acids. CDR3 in amino acids: CASSQVAGGGYEQYF. CDR3 DNA: TGTGCCAGCAGCCAAGTTGCGGGAGGCGGATACGAGCAGTACTTC.

A few counts support this clonotype. The chain uses TRBV20-1 and TRBJ2-2, with a possible D match to TRBD2 (6 bases). Germline assignment: CDR1 DFQATT and CDR2 SNEGSKA (reference sequence). The CDR3 has 15 residues. The ends were cut back, 2 bases at V and 6 bases at J, with 16 bases in the middle. The CDR3 sequence: CSARQAGRGSGELFF. CDR3 sequence (DNA): TGCAGTGCTAGACAGGCCGGGAGAGGCTCCGGGGAGCTGTTTTTT.

This clonotype was detected a few times. The chain joins TRBV30 to TRBJ1-5, with D uncertain. The CDR3 has 14 residues. The V and J ends lost 3 bases and 1 base respectively, with 10 bases between them. Germline lookup yields CDR1 GTSNPN and CDR2 SVGIG (reference sequence). Here the CDR3 DNA reads TGTGCCTGGAGGAAACCTGGGAGCAATCAGCCCCAGCATTTT. Translating it yields CAWRKPGSNQPQHF. The variable domain in full, with the rest retrieved from reference TRBV30 and TRBJ1-5, is SQTIHQWPATLVQPVGSPLSLECTVEGTSNPNLYWYRQAAGRGLQLLFYSVGIGQISSEVPQNLSASRPQDRQFILSSKKLLLSDSGFYLCAWRKPGSNQPQHFGDGTRLSIL.

In this sample, this clonotype turned up many times. The gene calls are TRBV28 and TRBJ2-4, with D possibly TRBD1 on 6 matching bases. This CDR3 is 18 amino acids long. Germline lookup yields CDR1 MDHEN and CDR2 SYDVKM. V lost 3 bases and J 0 bases, leaving 18 bases between the germline ends. The CDR3 region has the DNA TGTGCCAGCAGTTTTTGGACAGCCAGGCCGATAGCCAAAAACATTCAGTACTTC. This encodes CASSFWTARPIAKNIQYF.

The table lists this clonotype with a few counts. J is TRBJ2-1 and V is TRBV21-1; TRBD2 is taken as the D call from the table, unchecked against the DNA. TRBV21-1 is shown as a pseudogene. This CDR3 region has 20 residues. The CDR3 region is CASSKRWLSTLVFSYNEQFF. The DNA of the CDR3 is TGTGCCAGCAGCAAACGGTGGCTATCGACGCTAGTATTCTCCTACAATGAGCAGTTCTTC.

CDR3 loop: CASTAGERLGIQYF. In DNA form, the CDR3 reads TGTGCCAGCACCGCCGGGGAGCGGCTAGGCATTCAGTACTTC. The V and J genes are TRBV28 and TRBJ2-4; the D gene is possibly TRBD2 (5 bases). V was trimmed by 7 bases and J by 9 bases, leaving 19 bases between them. The CDR3 has 14 residues. From germline, CDR1 is MDHEN and CDR2 SYDVKM. Variable domain in full (rest from reference TRBV28 and TRBJ2-4): DVKVTQSSRYLVKRTGEKVFLECVQDMDHENMFWYRQDPGLGLRLIYFSYDVKMKEKGDIPEGYSVSREKKERFSLILESASTNQTSMYLCASTAGERLGIQYFGAGTRLSVL.

This clonotype was seen repeatedly, ten times or more. The chain is built from TRBV16 and TRBJ1-2; no clear D gene. The V gene lost 3 bases and the J gene lost 1 base, with 9 bases spanning the gap. The CDR3 consists of 14 residues. The germline CDR1 and CDR2 sequences are KGHSY and FQNENV. The CDR3 spells CASSQSGINYGYTF. The CDR3 DNA reads TGTGCCAGCAGCCAGTCCGGGATTAACTATGGCTACACCTTC. Full variable domain (missing parts from reference TRBV16 and TRBJ1-2): GEEVAQTPKHLVRGEGQKAKLYCAPIKGHSYVFWYQQVLKNEFKFLISFQNENVFDETGMPKERFSAKCLPNSPCSLEIQATKLEDSAVYFCASSQSGINYGYTFGSGTRLTVV.

This clonotype has a count of ten or more. This chain joins TRBV5-1 and TRBJ2-3, with 11 bases aligning to TRBD2. This CDR3 spans 15 amino acids. CDR1 SGHRS and CDR2 YFSETQ come from the germline V gene. V shed 2 bases, J shed 3 bases, and the junction held 2 bases outside the gene matches. CDR3 in amino acids: CASSFSGRATDTQYF. The CDR3, as DNA: TGCGCCAGCAGCTTTAGCGGGAGGGCGACAGATACGCAGTATTTT.

V gene TRBV11-2 combines with J gene TRBJ2-2; TRBD2 might be the D (6 bases). V was trimmed by 5 bases and J by 3 bases, leaving 25 bases between them. This CDR3 region has 19 residues. Germline V gives CDR1 SGHAT, CDR2 FQNNGV. The CDR3 bases are TGTGCCAGCAGCCAACATACCTTGACTAGGGGTCCATACACCGGGGAGCTGTTTTTT. Protein: CASSQHTLTRGPYTGELFF.

J is TRBJ2-5 and V is TRBV29-1; D uncertain. V lost 5 bases and J lost 2, with 12 bases in between. Germline V gives CDR1 SQVTM, CDR2 ANQGSEA. This CDR3 is built from 13 residues. CDR3 protein: CSVNGQPQETQYF. The CDR3 DNA reads as TGCAGCGTTAATGGTCAGCCACAAGAGACCCAGTACTTC.

The chain uses TRBV7-3 and TRBJ2-3, with TRBD2 matching over 8 bases. This CDR3 has 14 amino acids. Germline CDR1 and CDR2: SGHTA and FQGTGA. V lost 1 base, J lost 8 bases, and 5 bases stayed unmatched. CDR3 DNA sequence: TGTGCCAGCAGCTTAAGAGCGGGAGAGGGTACGCAGTATTTT. Residues: CASSLRAGEGTQYF. Full variable domain (rest looked up from reference TRBV7-3 and TRBJ2-3): GAGVSQTPSNKVTEKGKYVELRCDPISGHTALYWYRQSLGQGPEFLIYFQGTGAADDSGLPNDRFFAVRPEGSVSTLKIQRTERGDSAVYLCASSLRAGEGTQYFGPGTRLTVL.

By its share, this clonotype is medium-sized (0.01 to 0.1%). V is TRBV5-1 and J is TRBJ2-7; no definite D call. The V gene lost 4 bases and the J gene lost 6 bases, with 11 bases spanning the gap. Looked up from germline, CDR1 is SGHRS and CDR2 is YFSETQ. CDR3 length: 12 amino acids. The CDR3 coding sequence is TGCGCCAGCAGCCCGGGCACTGCCGAGCAGTACGTC. Its translation is CASSPGTAEQYV.

The table lists this clonotype with a few counts. The chain carries TRBV11-2 and TRBJ2-2; the match to TRBD2 covers 12 bases. Germline values: CDR1 SGHAT, CDR2 FQNNGV. V lost 6 bases and J lost 4; bases outside the gene matches: 9. The CDR3 totals 17 residues. The CDR3 reads CASSPSSGRAPTGELFF. The CDR3 DNA sequence: TGTGCCAGCAGTCCTTCTAGCGGGAGGGCTCCCACCGGGGAGCTGTTTTTT.

This clonotype was found a few times. This chain links TRBV28 with TRBJ2-1; D gene unclear. The germline CDR1 and CDR2 sequences are MDHEN and SYDVKM. Trimming removed 6 bases from V and 0 bases from J, with 15 bases in between. CDR3 length: 16 residues. Written as DNA, the CDR3 is TGTGCCAGCAGATCTGGAGTTGACTCCTCCTACAATGAGCAGTTCTTC. Its translation: CASRSGVDSSYNEQFF.